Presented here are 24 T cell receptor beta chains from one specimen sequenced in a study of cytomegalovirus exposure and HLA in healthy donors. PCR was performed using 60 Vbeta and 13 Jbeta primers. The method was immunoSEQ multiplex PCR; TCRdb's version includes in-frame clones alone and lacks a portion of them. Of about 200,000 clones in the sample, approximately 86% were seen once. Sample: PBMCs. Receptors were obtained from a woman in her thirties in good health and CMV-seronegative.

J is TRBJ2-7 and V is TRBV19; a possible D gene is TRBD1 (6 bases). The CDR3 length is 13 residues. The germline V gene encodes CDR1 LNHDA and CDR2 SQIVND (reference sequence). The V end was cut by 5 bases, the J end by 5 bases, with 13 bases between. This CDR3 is CASSSTYRDEQYF. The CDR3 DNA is TGTGCCAGTAGTTCCACCTACAGGGACGAGCAGTACTTC.

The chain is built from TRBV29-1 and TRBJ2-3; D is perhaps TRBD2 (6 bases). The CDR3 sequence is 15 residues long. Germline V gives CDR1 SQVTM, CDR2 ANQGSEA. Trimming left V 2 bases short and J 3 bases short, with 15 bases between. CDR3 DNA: TGCAGCGTTGAAAGGCGCCATGGGGGGACAGATACGCAGTATTTT. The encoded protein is CSVERRHGGTDTQYF.

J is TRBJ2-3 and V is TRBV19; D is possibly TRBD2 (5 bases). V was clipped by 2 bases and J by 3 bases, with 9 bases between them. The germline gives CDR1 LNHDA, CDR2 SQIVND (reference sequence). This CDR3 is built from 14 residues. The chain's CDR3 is CASSIRRMTDTQYF. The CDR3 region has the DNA TGTGCCAGTAGTATACGGAGGATGACAGATACGCAGTATTTT.

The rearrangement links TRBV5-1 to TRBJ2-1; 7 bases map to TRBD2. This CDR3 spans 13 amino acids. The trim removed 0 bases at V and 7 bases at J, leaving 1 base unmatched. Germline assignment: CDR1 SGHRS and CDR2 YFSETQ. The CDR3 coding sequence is TGCGCCAGCAGCTTGGCGCGGGGGAATGAGCAGTTCTTC. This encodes CASSLARGNEQFF.

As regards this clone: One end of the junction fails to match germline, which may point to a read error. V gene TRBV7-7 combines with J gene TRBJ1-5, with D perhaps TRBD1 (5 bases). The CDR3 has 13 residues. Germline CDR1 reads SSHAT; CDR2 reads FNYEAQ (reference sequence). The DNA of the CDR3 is TGTGCTAGCAGCCTAGACAGTAATCAGCCCCAGCATTTT. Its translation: CASSLDSNQPQHF.

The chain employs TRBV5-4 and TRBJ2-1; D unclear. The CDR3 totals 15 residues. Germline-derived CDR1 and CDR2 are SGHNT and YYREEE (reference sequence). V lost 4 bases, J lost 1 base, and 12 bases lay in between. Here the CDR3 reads CASSPTAGSYNEQFF. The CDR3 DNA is TGTGCCAGCAGCCCTACGGCAGGTTCCTACAATGAGCAGTTCTTC.

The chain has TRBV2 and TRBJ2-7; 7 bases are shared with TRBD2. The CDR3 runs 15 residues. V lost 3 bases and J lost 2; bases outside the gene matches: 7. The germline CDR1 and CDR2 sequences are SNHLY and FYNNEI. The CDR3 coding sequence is TGTGCCAGCAGTGAGGGCCCAGCGGGGACCTACGAGCAGTACTTC. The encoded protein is CASSEGPAGTYEQYF. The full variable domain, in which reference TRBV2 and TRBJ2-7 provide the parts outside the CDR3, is EPEVTQTPSHQVTQMGQEVILRCVPISNHLYFYWYRQILGQKVEFLVSFYNNEISEKSEIFDDQFSVERPDGSNFTLKIRSTKLEDSAMYFCASSEGPAGTYEQYFGPGTRLTVT.

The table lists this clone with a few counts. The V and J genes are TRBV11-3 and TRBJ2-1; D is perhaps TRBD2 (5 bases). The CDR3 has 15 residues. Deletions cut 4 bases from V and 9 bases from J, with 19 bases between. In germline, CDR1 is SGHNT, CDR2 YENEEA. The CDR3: CASSSRQSTGSEQFF. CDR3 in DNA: TGTGCCAGCAGCTCGCGTCAATCTACGGGGTCTGAGCAGTTCTTC.

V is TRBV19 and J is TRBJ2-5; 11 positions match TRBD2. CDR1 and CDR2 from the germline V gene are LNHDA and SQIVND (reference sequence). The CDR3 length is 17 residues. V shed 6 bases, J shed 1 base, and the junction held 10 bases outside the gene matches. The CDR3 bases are TGTGCCAGTAGGAACCGACAACTAGCGGGGGCCCAAGAGACCCAGTACTTC. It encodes CASRNRQLAGAQETQYF.

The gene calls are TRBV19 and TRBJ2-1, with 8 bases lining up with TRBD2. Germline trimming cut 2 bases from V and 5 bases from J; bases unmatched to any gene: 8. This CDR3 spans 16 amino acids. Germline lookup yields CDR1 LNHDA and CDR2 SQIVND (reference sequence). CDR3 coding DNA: TGTGCCAGTAGTATAACTCGGGGGGGCTTGGACAATGAGCAGTTCTTC. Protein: CASSITRGGLDNEQFF.

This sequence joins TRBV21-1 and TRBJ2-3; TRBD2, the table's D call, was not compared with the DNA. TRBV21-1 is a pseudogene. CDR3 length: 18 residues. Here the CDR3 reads CASIPPSVAGLNRDTQYF. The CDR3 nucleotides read TGTGCCAGCATCCCACCCTCGGTCGCGGGATTAAACAGAGATACGCAGTATTTT.

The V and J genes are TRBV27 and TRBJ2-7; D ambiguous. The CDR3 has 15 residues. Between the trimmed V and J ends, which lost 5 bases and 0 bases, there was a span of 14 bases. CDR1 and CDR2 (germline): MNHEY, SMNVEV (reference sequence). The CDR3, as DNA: TGTGCCAGCAGTCCCCTGTCCTTCAGCTCCTACGAGCAGTACTTC. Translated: CASSPLSFSSYEQYF.

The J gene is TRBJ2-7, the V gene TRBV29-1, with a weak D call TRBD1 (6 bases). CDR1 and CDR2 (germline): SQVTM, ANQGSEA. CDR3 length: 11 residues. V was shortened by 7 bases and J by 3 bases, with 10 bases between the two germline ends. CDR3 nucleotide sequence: TGCAGCGGGGGACAACACTACGAGCAGTACTTC. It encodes CSGGQHYEQYF.

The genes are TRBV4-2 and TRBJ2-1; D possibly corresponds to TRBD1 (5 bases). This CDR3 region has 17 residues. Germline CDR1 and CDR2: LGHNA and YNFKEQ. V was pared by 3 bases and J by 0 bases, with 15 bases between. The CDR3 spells CASSQVLQGLSYNEQFF. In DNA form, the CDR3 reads TGTGCCAGCAGCCAGGTTCTTCAGGGCCTCTCCTACAATGAGCAGTTCTTC.

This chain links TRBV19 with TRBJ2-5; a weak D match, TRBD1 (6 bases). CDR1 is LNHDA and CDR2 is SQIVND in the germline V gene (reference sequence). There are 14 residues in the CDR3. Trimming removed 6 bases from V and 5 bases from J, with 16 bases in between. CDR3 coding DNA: TGTGCCAGTAGCCGAGAGGGGGTTTACGAGACCCAGTACTTC. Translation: CASSREGVYETQYF.

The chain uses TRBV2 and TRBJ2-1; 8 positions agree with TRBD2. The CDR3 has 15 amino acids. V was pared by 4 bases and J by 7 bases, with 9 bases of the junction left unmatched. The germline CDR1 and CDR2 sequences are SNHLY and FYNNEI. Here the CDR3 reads CASSGGSGARNEQFF. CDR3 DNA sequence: TGTGCCAGCAGTGGGGGTAGCGGGGCTAGGAATGAGCAGTTCTTC.

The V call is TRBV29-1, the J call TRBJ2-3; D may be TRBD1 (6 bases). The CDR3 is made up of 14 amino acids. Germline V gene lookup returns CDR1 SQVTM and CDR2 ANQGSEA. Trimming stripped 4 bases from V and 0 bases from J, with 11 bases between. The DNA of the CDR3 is TGCAGCGTTGTTCACAGGGATAGCACAGATACGCAGTATTTT. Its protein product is CSVVHRDSTDTQYF.

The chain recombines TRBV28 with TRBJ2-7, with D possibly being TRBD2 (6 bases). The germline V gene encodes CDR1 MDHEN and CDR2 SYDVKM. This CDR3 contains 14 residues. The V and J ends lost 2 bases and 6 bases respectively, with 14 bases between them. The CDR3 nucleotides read TGTGCCAGCAGTTTACTTGCCAACGGGGGCGAGCAGTACTTC. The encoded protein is CASSLLANGGEQYF. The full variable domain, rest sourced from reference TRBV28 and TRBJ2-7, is DVKVTQSSRYLVKRTGEKVFLECVQDMDHENMFWYRQDPGLGLRLIYFSYDVKMKEKGDIPEGYSVSREKKERFSLILESASTNQTSMYLCASSLLANGGEQYFGPGTRLTVT.

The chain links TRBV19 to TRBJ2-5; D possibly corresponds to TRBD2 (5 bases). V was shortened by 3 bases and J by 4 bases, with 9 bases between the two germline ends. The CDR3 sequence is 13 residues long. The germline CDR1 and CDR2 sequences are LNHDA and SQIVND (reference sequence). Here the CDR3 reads CASSITGIETQYF. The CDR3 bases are TGTGCCAGTAGTATTACGGGGATAGAGACCCAGTACTTC.

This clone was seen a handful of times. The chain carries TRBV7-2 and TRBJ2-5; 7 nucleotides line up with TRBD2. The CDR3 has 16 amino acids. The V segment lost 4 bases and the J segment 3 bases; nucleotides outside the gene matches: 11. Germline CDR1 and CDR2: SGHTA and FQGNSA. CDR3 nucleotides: TGTGCCAGCAGCTCGTCCCCTAGCGGACTGAAAGAGACCCAGTACTTC. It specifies CASSSSPSGLKETQYF.

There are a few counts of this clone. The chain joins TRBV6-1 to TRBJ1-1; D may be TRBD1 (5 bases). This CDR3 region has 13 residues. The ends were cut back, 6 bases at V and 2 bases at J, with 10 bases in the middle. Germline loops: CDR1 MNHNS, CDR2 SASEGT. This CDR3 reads CASSFQGNTEAFF. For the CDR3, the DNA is TGTGCCAGCAGCTTCCAGGGTAACACTGAAGCTTTCTTT.

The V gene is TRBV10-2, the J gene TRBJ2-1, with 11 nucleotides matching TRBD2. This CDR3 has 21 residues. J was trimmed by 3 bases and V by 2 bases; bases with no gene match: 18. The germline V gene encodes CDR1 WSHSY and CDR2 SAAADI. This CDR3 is CASSEPPGLAGGLSGYNEQFF. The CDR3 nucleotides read TGCGCCAGCAGTGAGCCCCCGGGCTTAGCGGGAGGGTTGTCGGGCTACAATGAGCAGTTCTTC.

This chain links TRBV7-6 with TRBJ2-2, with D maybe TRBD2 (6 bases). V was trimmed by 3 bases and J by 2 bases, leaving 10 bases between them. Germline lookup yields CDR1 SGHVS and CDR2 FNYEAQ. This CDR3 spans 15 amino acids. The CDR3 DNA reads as TGTGCCAGCAGCTTTAGGGACTTTAACACCGGGGAGCTGTTTTTT. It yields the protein CASSFRDFNTGELFF. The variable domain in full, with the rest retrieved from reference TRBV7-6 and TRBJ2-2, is GAGVSQSPRYKVTKRGQDVALRCDPISGHVSLYWYRQALGQGPEFLTYFNYEAQQDKSGLPNDRFSAERPEGSISTLTIQRTEQRDSAMYRCASSFRDFNTGELFFGEGSRLTVL.

DNA for the CDR3: TGTGCCAGCAGCGTATACGGAGGGGAGTCCGAGACCCAGTACTTC. Protein product: CASSVYGGESETQYF. The chain combines TRBV9 with TRBJ2-5; D perhaps matches TRBD2 (6 bases). Germline values: CDR1 SGDLS, CDR2 YYNGEE. CDR3 size: 15 residues. V dropped 1 base and J dropped 5 bases, with 15 bases sitting between them.